This T cell receptor (beta chain) was sequenced for a study of naive and memory T cell subsets listed by TCRdb under 2017. Looking at the study overall: Sorted naive and memory T cell subsets from peripheral blood were analyzed in the study using a UMI-based, open-source pipeline for TCR alpha and beta sequencing. RNA was DNase-treated and reverse transcribed with TCR constant-region primers, mostly using SuperScript III. IgG serology results and the functional CMV T cell responses were in complete agreement.

In the germline V gene (reference sequence), CDR1 corresponds to LGHDT and CDR2 to YNNKEL. V is pruned by 0 bases and J by 1 base, leaving 9 bases of the junction without a gene match. The CDR3 starts with the cysteine, ends with the phenylalanine, and has 18 residues. The sequence is cut down to CDR3 DNA, 54 bases in frame from base 1. Concerning this clonotype: It has no known antigen specificity. No much larger clone exists at a distance of one base, and base qualities are not known.

General study outcomes and caveats: A power law was followed by TCR abundance, with an exponent that differed between naive and memory subsets but was consistent across the three individuals. After error correction, only a single occurrence was seen for over 95% of naive TCR sequences, so much steeper abundance distributions were produced than in memory subsets. A few larger clonotypes were present in naive repertoires, especially CD8 naive repertoires, and these clonotypes were possibly memory cells re-expressing CD45RA. In both CD4 and CD8 cells, going from naive through CM, EM and EMRA, the Gini index went up while Shannon and inverse Simpson diversity went down. Each clonotype was defined as a single alpha or beta chain sequence rather than as a paired alpha/beta receptor. The repertoire findings for the naive and memory subsets could not be validated against a ground truth because none was available. RNA-based TCR counts may be influenced by expression changes linked to T cell activation and differentiation.

The protocol used for the library was UMI-ligation and nested PCR. To cover both TRBC1 and TRBC2, the beta constant-region primer consisted of an equimolar mix of two oligonucleotides. Four rounds of PCR, combining the SP2 primer with nested alpha and beta constant-region primers, were used to amplify the ligated cDNA. A single-stranded oligonucleotide bearing the SP2 primer plus a 12-nucleotide UMI was ligated onto the 3' end of the cDNA by T4 RNA ligase 1. The ligation reaction was kept at 16 degrees C for roughly 19-24 hours. To avoid over-amplification, PCR2 was usually performed as a SYBR Green qPCR and halted once a predetermined threshold was reached. Every purification after the first one was done using Agencourt AMPure XP magnetic beads. Library quantification was done by Qubit, followed by a TapeStation check on which the main peak was expected at around 650 bp. Pooled libraries were sequenced on an Illumina MiSeq with v2 2x251 paired-end kits, typically giving 1-2 million reads per sample. Each sample was pooled at 3.5 to 5 nM, and about 5-8% PhiX was included to help cluster recognition. Under the source paper's analysis protocol: FASTQ reads processed by Demultiplexor were assigned V and J genes by Decombinator through tag matching that tolerated a single base-pair mismatch. By using UMIs, Collapsinator corrected both sequencing errors and the frequency errors caused by PCR heterogeneity. CDR3Translator translated TCRs and extracted CDR3s from the conserved cysteine to the FGXG phenylalanine, flagging non-productive sequences. Repertoires were subsampled to equal numbers of UMI-defined TCRs before Gini, Shannon entropy and inverse Simpson indices were calculated. Power-law fits to clonotype abundance distributions were performed by maximum likelihood within the linear range. On one naive CD8 sample, the pipeline and MIGEC gave similar UMI counts, unique TCR numbers and clonal distributions. One analysis removed from the naive repertoire any naive TCRs that were also present in any memory subset from the same donor. Repertoires were searched for several thousand CMV-associated CDR3 sequences compiled from VDJdb and a published dataset. TCRdb ran its own pipeline on the public reads, namely fastp trimming at Q25 and MiXCR clone calling, and kept in-frame beta chains. Entries that share a CDR3 protein sequence are merged under the most common genes and DNA. The V and J calls and clone size are TCRdb's, not the authors'. In all, the sample holds over 90,000 distinct CDR3 sequences, and about 11% of those were seen once. Of the sample, about 0.14% falls within the top ten clones.

Separate amplification of TCR alpha and beta chain libraries was performed from the second PCR step onward. Donor CMV status was determined by IFNgamma production from CD4+ T cells after overnight stimulation of fresh PBMCs with CMV viral lysate. Miltenyi beads were used first to positively select CD4 T cells, and CD8 T cells were then positively selected from the CD4-negative fraction. Cells stained for CD3, CD4, CD8, CD45RA, CD27 and a live/dead dye were sorted on a BD Aria II into four subsets by CD45RA and CD27. Blood came from a few healthy volunteers, each fractionated into CD4 and CD8 T cells and then into four differentiation subsets. Approximately 130 ml of peripheral blood was drawn per donor, and PBMC were isolated by Ficoll-Paque PLUS density-gradient centrifugation. Sorted cells were lysed in RLT buffer, and RNA was extracted with a Qiagen RNeasy kit and stored at -80°C.

The sample taken for sequencing was naive CD4+ T cells from blood. What this sample's cell subset or site label stands for: naive T cells, CD45RA high CD27+. The TCR was taken from a human donor in good health. The sequence links TRBV3-1 to TRBJ2-4, and 7 junctional nucleotides match TRBD1. DNA sequence: TGTGCCAGCAGCCAAGACTCGGGACAGTACGTGGCCAAAAACATTCAGTACTTC. Translated, it gives CASSQDSGQYVAKNIQYF.